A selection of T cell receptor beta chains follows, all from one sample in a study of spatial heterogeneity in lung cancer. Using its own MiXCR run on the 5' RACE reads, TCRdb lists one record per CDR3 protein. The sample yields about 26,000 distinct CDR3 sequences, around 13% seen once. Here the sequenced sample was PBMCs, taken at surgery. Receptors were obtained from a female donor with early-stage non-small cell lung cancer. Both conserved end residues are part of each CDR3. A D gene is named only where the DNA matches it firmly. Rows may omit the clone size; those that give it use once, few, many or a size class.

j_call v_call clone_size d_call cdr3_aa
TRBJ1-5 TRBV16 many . CASSQFGNQPQHF
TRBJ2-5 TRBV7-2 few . CASARVGEDQETQYF
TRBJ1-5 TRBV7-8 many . CASSLALGENQPQHF
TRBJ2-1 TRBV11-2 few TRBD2 CASSLTSGRSHEQFF
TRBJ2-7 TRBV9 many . CASSVGPETYEQYF
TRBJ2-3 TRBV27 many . CASSRGPHTDTQYF
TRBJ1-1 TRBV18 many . CASSPRGTNTEAFF
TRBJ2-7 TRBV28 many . CASSSPRDLSTYEQYF
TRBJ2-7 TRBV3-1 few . CASSQVWDTSYEQYF
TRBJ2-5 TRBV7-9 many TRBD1 CASSSRGPETQYF
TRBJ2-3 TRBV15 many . CATSRAQGFGTQYF
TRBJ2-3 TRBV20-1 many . CSGPLGASTDTQYF
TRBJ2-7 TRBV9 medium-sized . CASSAINLPYEQYF
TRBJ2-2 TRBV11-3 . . CASSSTGELFF
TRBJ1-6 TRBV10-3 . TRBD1 CAIEDRASHSPLHF
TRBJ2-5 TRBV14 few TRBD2 CASSSKKLLAGGLETQYF
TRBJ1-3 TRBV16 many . CASSQTDGLGNTIYF
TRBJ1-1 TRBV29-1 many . CSVGQLQGTEAFF
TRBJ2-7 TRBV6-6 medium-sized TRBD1 CASSSKGSSGQGLHEQYF
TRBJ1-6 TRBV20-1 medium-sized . CSAIDQAVSPLHF
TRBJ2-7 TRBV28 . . CASSLRGDLYEQYF
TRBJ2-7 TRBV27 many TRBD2 CASSLYPGLAALRTAEQYF
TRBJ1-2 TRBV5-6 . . CASSLEGRAYGYTF
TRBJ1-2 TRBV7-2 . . CASSLEQPYGYTF
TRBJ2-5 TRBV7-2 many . CASSLAGAVSQETQYF
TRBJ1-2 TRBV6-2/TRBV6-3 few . CASSYHALGGYTF
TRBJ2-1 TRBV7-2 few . CASSLAADSSYNEQFF
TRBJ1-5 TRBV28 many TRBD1 CASSPRGTGNQPQHF
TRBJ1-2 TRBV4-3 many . CASSQEVTEYYGYTF
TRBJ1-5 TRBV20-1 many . CSAPPMGVLENQPQHF
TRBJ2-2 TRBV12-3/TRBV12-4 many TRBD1 CASSLALMGTGSGGELFF
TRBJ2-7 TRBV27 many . CASSLSTVPSYEQYF